This T cell receptor beta chain was sequenced during a study of blood T cells in healthy people across ages. Next came a second PCR, run for about 6 to 12 cycles, which used a sample-barcoded 5' primer along with a J-beta primer mix. One entry per CDR3 protein results from TCRdb running MiXCR on the 5' RACE reads. The data show some 760,000 distinct CDR3 sequences, 20% to 30% seen once. Each sample had at least 6 million PBMCs isolated. Separately, the same data were catalogued under a study of T cells of mothers and their children.

The sequence derives from a boy aged 10-17 years in good health. Specimen: blood.

As DNA, the CDR3 is TGTGCCAGCTCATCAGGACTCCTACTCAATGAGCAGTTCTTC. Its protein product is CASSSGLLLNEQFF. This chain links TRBV18 with TRBJ2-1, with D possibly TRBD2 on 5 matching bases. Deletions cut 5 bases from V and 6 bases from J, with 14 bases between. CDR1 and CDR2 (germline): KGHSH, LQKENI. There are 14 residues in the CDR3.